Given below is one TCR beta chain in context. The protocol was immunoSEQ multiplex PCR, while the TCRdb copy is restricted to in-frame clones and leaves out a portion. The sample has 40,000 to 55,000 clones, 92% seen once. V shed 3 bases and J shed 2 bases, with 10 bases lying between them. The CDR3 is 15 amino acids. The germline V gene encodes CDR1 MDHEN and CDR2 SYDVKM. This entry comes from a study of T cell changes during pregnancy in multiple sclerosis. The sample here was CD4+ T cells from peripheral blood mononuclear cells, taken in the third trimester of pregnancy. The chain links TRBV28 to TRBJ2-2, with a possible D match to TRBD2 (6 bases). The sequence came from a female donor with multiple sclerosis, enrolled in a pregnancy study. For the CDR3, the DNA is TGTGCCAGCAGTTTCGGAGGGAGAAACACCGGGGAGCTGTTTTTT. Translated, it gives CASSFGGRNTGELFF.